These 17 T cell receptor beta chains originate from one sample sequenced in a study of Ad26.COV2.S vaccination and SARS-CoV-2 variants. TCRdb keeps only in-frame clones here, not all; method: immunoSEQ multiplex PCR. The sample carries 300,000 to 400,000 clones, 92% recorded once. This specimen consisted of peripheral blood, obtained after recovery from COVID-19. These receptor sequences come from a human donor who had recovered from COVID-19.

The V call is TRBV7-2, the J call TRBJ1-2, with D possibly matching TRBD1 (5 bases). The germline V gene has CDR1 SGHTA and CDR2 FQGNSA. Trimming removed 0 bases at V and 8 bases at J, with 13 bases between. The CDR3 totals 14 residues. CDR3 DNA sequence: TGTGCCAGCAGCTTAGCCCCGGGGACGGGCGGCTACACCTTC. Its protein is CASSLAPGTGGYTF.

The CDR3 sequence: CASRYTGTGELFF. The CDR3 DNA sequence: TGTGCCAGCAGATATACAGGGACCGGGGAGCTGTTTTTT. The chain combines TRBV27 with TRBJ2-2, with D possibly matching TRBD1 (6 bases). The V end lost 6 bases, the J end lost 5 bases, and 10 bases lay between the germline ends. The CDR3 has 13 amino acids. The V gene's germline CDR1 is MNHEY and CDR2 SMNVEV (reference sequence).

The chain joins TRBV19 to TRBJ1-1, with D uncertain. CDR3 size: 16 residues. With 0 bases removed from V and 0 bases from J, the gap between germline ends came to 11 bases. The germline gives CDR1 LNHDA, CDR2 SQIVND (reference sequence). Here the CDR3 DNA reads TGTGCCAGTAGTATAGATTTCGGCAGGATGAACACTGAAGCTTTCTTT. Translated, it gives CASSIDFGRMNTEAFF.

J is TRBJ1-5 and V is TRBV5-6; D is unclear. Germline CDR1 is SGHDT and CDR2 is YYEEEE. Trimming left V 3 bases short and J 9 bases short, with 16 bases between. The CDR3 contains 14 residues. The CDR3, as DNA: TGTGCCAGCAGCTCCCGGCCGGCCCGGGGGCCCCAGCATTTT. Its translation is CASSSRPARGPQHF.

The CDR3 DNA follows: TGTGCCACCAGCCGGACCGGGGGGTATGGCTACACCTTC. It is translated as CATSRTGGYGYTF. The chain links TRBV24-1 to TRBJ1-2; a weak D match, TRBD1 (5 bases). Between the trimmed V and J ends, which lost 7 bases and 5 bases, there was a span of 13 bases. The V gene's germline CDR1 is KGHDR and CDR2 SFDVKD. This CDR3 spans 13 amino acids.

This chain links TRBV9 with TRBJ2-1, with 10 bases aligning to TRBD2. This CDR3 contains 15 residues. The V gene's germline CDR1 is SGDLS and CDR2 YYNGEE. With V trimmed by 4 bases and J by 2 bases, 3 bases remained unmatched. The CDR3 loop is CASSPSGGTYNEQFF. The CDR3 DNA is TGTGCCAGCAGCCCTAGCGGGGGTACCTACAATGAGCAGTTCTTC.

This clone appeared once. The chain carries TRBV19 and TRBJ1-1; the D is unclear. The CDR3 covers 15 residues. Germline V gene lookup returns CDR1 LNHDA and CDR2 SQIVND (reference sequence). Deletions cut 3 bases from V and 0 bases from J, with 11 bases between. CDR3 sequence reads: CASSIYPAMNTEAFF. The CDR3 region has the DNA TGTGCCAGTAGTATTTATCCGGCGATGAACACTGAAGCTTTCTTT.

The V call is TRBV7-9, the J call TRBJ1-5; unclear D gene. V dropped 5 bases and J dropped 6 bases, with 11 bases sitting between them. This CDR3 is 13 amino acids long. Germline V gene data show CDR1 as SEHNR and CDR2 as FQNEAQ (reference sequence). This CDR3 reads CASSLTVGQPQHF. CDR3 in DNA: TGTGCCAGCAGCCTGACGGTAGGTCAGCCCCAGCATTTT. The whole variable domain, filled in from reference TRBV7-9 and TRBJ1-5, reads DTGVSQNPRHKITKRGQNVTFRCDPISEHNRLYWYRQTLGQGPEFLTYFQNEAQLEKSRLLSDRFSAERPKGSFSTLEIQRTEQGDSAMYLCASSLTVGQPQHFGDGTRLSIL.

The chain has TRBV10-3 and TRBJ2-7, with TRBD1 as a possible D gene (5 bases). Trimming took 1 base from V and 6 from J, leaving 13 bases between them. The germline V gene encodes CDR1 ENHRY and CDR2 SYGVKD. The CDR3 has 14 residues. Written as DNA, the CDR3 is TGTGCCATCAGTGAGTTCAAGGGGCGCGCCGAGCAGTACTTC. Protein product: CAISEFKGRAEQYF.

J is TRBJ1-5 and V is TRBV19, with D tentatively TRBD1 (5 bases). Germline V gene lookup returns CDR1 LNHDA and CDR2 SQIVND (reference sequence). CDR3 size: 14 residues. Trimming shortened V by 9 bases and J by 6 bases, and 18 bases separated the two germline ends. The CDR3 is CASRNPGLAQPQHF. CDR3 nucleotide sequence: TGTGCCAGCAGGAACCCAGGGCTCGCTCAGCCCCAGCATTTT.

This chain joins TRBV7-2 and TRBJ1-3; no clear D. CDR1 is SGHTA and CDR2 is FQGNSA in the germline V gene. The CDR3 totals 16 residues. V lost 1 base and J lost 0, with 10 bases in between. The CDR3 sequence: CASSLVGSSSGNTIYF. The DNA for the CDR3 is TGTGCCAGCAGCTTAGTAGGCAGCAGCTCTGGAAACACCATATATTTT.

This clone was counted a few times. CDR3 sequence: CSVGTRNGYTF. In DNA, the CDR3 is TGCAGCGTTGGAACCCGAAATGGCTACACCTTC. The chain links TRBV29-1 to TRBJ1-2; no reliable D call. Germline V gene sequence: CDR1 SQVTM, CDR2 ANQGSEA. The CDR3 has 11 amino acids. V gave up 4 bases and J gave up 6 bases, with 9 bases separating them.

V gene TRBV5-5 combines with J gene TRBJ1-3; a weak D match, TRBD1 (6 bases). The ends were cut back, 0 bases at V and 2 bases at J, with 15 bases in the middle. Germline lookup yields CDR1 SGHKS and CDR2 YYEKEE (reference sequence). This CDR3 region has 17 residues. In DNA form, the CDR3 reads TGTGCCAGCAGCTTGGCGTCTGGGGGGGCGGCTGGAAACACCATATATTTT. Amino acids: CASSLASGGAAGNTIYF.

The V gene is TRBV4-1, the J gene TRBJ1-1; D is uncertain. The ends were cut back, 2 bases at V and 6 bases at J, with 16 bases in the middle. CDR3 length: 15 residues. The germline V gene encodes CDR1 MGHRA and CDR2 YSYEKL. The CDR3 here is CASSQLLSVAPEAFF. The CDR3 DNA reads TGCGCCAGCAGCCAATTACTCTCTGTGGCACCTGAAGCTTTCTTT.

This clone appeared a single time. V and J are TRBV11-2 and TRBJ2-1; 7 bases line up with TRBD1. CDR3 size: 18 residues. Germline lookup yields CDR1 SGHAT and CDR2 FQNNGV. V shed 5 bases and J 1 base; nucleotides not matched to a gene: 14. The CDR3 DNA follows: TGTGCCAGCAGCCCAGGACAGGATTCCATCTCTTCCTACAATGAGCAGTTCTTC. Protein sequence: CASSPGQDSISSYNEQFF.

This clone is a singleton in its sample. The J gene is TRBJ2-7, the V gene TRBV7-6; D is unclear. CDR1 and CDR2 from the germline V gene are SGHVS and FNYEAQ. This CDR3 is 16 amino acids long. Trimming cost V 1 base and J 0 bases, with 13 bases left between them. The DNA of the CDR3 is TGTGCCAGCAGCTTAGGGGCGGATCCGAGCTCCTACGAGCAGTACTTC. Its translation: CASSLGADPSSYEQYF.

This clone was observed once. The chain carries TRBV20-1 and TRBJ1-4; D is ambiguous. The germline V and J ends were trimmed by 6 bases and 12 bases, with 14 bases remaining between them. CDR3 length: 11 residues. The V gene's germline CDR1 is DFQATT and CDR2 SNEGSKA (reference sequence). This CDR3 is CSAQTYTELFF. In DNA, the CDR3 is TGCAGTGCCCAGACATATACTGAACTGTTTTTT.